These 4 T cell receptor beta chains were sequenced from one sample in a study of cytomegalovirus exposure and HLA in healthy donors. 13 Jbeta primers and 60 Vbeta primers were used for the PCR. Produced via immunoSEQ multiplex PCR; TCRdb's table is partial and in-frame only. The sample holds about 250,000 clones; about 85% are singletons and the top ten take approximately 0.24%. Sample: PBMCs. All receptors come from a girl aged 2 to 10 in good health and CMV-seronegative.

The V and J genes are TRBV19 and TRBJ2-7, with TRBD1 identical over 8 bases. This CDR3 is 15 amino acids long. V was pared by 5 bases and J by 2 bases, with 8 bases of the junction left unmatched. Germline-derived CDR1 and CDR2 are LNHDA and SQIVND (reference sequence). CDR3: CASSDGTGDTYEQYF. In nucleotides, the CDR3 is TGTGCCAGTAGTGACGGGACAGGTGATACCTACGAGCAGTACTTC.

This chain connects TRBV7-2 to TRBJ2-7, with a possible D match to TRBD2 (5 bases). CDR1 and CDR2 (germline): SGHTA, FQGNSA. V gave up 5 bases and J gave up 0 bases, with 8 bases separating them. The CDR3 has 13 residues. The CDR3 DNA is TGTGCCAGCAGCCGGACTTCCTCCTACGAGCAGTACTTC. This sequence encodes CASSRTSSYEQYF. The complete variable domain, with remaining parts taken from reference TRBV7-2 and TRBJ2-7, reads GAGVSQSPSNKVTEKGKDVELRCDPISGHTALYWYRQSLGQGLEFLIYFQGNSAPDKSGLPSDRFSAERTGGSVSTLTIQRTQQEDSAVYLCASSRTSSYEQYFGPGTRLTVT.

The sample holds a few counts of this clone. The chain is built from TRBV27 and TRBJ2-7, with D unclear. This CDR3 has 14 residues. Germline CDR1 and CDR2: MNHEY and SMNVEV (reference sequence). Trimming cost V 5 bases and J 0 bases, with 11 bases left between them. The CDR3 protein is CASSGSASSYEQYF. CDR3 bases: TGTGCCAGCAGTGGATCAGCTAGCTCCTACGAGCAGTACTTC.

The chain uses TRBV4-1 and TRBJ1-5, with D maybe TRBD1 (5 bases). This CDR3 is 15 amino acids long. In germline, CDR1 is MGHRA, CDR2 YSYEKL. V lost 0 bases, J lost 4 bases, and 10 bases lay in between. In nucleotides, the CDR3 is TGCGCCAGCAGCCAAGATGGCCAGGGTAATCAGCCCCAGCATTTT. Translation: CASSQDGQGNQPQHF.